The rows below give T cell receptor beta chains drawn from one sample of a study of T cells in Graves' hyperthyroidism and ophthalmopathy. MiXCR was run by TCRdb on the multiplex PCR reads, yielding one entry per CDR3 protein. The sample consists of roughly 100,000 distinct CDR3 sequences, under 65% of them appearing once. Specimen: blood. Receptors were obtained from a woman in her 40s with Graves' hyperthyroidism. The CDR3 runs from the conserved cysteine through the conserved F or W. D genes are given only for firm matches. For some rows the clone size is stated as once, few or many, or as a class when expanded; others skip it.

D,J,size,V,CDR3,DNA
NA,TRBJ1-6,many,TRBV10-3,CAISAQGRPTSSYNSPLHF,TGTGCCATCAGTGCGCAGGGGAGACCAACGAGCTCCTATAATTCACCCCTCCACTTT
NA,TRBJ1-4,NA,TRBV11-1,CASGQTTTNGKLFF,TGTGCCAGCGGCCAGACAACAACTAATGGAAAACTGTTTTTT
TRBD1,TRBJ2-7,few,TRBV9,CASSPGTATTYEQYF,TGTGCCAGCTCACCAGGGACAGCAACCACTTACGAGCAGTACTTC
NA,TRBJ1-1,NA,TRBV10-3,CAISESTSGNTEAFF,TGTGCCATCAGTGAGTCGACCTCCGGAAACACTGAAGCTTTCTTT
NA,TRBJ1-2,NA,TRBV7-2,CASRFARYTF,TGTGCCAGCAGATTTGCTCGGTACACCTTC
NA,TRBJ2-5,NA,TRBV28,CASRMGGHLYQETQYF,TGTGCCAGCAGGATGGGAGGACACTTGTACCAAGAGACCCAGTACTTC
TRBD1,TRBJ1-5,NA,TRBV19,CASRLTGDNQPQHF,TGTGCCAGCCGACTTACAGGGGACAATCAGCCCCAGCATTTT
NA,TRBJ1-3,NA,TRBV7-2,CASSQEGDRLPLSGNTIYF,TGCGCCAGCAGCCAAGAGGGTGACAGACTCCCTCTCTCTGGAAACACCATATATTTT
NA,TRBJ1-3,many,TRBV7-6,CASSAYRSDGNTIYF,TGTGCCAGCAGCGCATACAGATCAGACGGAAACACCATATATTTT
TRBD1,TRBJ1-1,NA,TRBV5-1,CASSPGQGASTEAFF,TGCGCCAGCAGCCCCGGACAGGGGGCGAGTACTGAAGCTTTCTTT
NA,TRBJ1-1,many,TRBV20-1,CSARGIHRGADTEAFF,TGCAGTGCTAGAGGAATCCATCGGGGGGCGGACACTGAAGCTTTCTTT
TRBD2,TRBJ2-5,NA,TRBV7-1,CASSSRGVGETQYF,TGTGCCAGCAGCTCACGGGGGGTAGGGGAGACCCAGTACTTC
NA,TRBJ2-7,few,TRBV13,CASSLAGQGGYEQYF,TGTGCCAGCAGTTTAGCCGGACAGGGAGGGTACGAGCAGTACTTC